This entry lists 2 T cell receptor beta chains sequenced from one sample in a study of T-cell memory formation after mild COVID-19. TCRdb analysed the 5' RACE reads with MiXCR anew, one entry per CDR3 protein. The table records fewer than 550,000 distinct CDR3 sequences, over 15% of them present only once. Sequences were obtained from PBMCs or a T cell subset sorted from them (not recorded which). Receptors were obtained from an adult woman who had mild COVID-19 (a few samples of this study predate the infection). Cell type and time point are not known.

This clonotype was seen repeatedly, ten times or more. The chain links TRBV15 to TRBJ2-3; D perhaps matches TRBD2 (5 bases). Between the trimmed V and J ends, which lost 0 bases and 4 bases, there was a span of 17 bases. Germline V gene data show CDR1 as LNHNV and CDR2 as YYDKDF (reference sequence). CDR3 size: 17 residues. The CDR3 loop is CATSRETQLAAADTQYF. CDR3 nucleotide sequence: TGTGCCACCAGCAGAGAGACCCAGCTAGCTGCGGCAGATACGCAGTATTTT.

This rearrangement joins TRBV18 to TRBJ1-2; TRBD1 agrees at 12 bases. The germline V gene encodes CDR1 KGHSH and CDR2 LQKENI. The CDR3 extends over 15 amino acids. J gave up 4 bases and V 3 bases, and 3 bases lay outside the gene matches. The DNA for the CDR3 is TGTGCCAGCTCACCGGGACAGGGGGCGTTCTATGGCTACACCTTC. Its protein is CASSPGQGAFYGYTF. The entire variable domain, with the rest obtained from reference TRBV18 and TRBJ1-2, is as follows: NAGVMQNPRHLVRRRGQEARLRCSPMKGHSHVYWYRQLPEEGLKFMVYLQKENIIDESGMPKERFSAEFPKEGPSILRIQQVVRGDSAAYFCASSPGQGAFYGYTFGSGTRLTVV.